This entry features one T cell receptor (beta chain) sequence. Its antigen is still unknown. Stated time point: week 5, during vaccination. Topical imiquimod was applied with each vaccine dose, which held 300 ug of mutant IDH1 20-mer peptide. This sample is part of a study of a mutant IDH1 vaccine in newly diagnosed glioma. Clones were sequenced by immunoSEQ multiplex PCR, and TCRdb holds only the in-frame ones, with some missing. The repertoire includes 49,000 or so clones, roughly 78% of them detected once, and around 1.8% sits in the top ten. The CDR3 length is 13 residues. V was shortened by 9 bases and J by 3 bases, with 11 bases between the two germline ends. Germline CDR1 SEHNR, CDR2 FQNEAQ (reference sequence).

The rearrangement uses TRBV7-9 and TRBJ2-2; D is possibly TRBD2 (7 bases). Sequencing was performed on PBMCs, taken from a glioma patient whose treatment included an IDH1 peptide vaccine. The TCR was taken from a woman between 40 and 50 years old with glioma. DNA for the CDR3: TGTGCCAGTTGGGGGGGCGACACCGGGGAGCTGTTTTTT. Translating gives CASWGGDTGELFF.